The clone carrying this T cell receptor (beta chain) was detected many times. Its antigen is not identified. Using RNA transcripts as the source, TCR beta CDR3 regions were amplified. HTBI primers were the set used in a first-round RT-PCR of the TCR CDR3. TCRdb re-called the multiplex PCR reads with MiXCR, one entry per CDR3 protein. Of fewer than 700,000 distinct CDR3 sequences in the sample, 15% to 20% are singletons; the top ten hold approximately 16%. These data are taken from a study of T cells in Graves' hyperthyroidism and ophthalmopathy. Study-level findings and limits: Prediction of ophthalmopathy progression came a median 6.5 months pre-onset.

CDR1 and CDR2 (germline): MDHEN, SYDVKM. The V segment lost 6 bases and the J segment 6 bases; nucleotides outside the gene matches: 6. The CDR3 has 14 amino acids. Any patient presenting with uncontrolled infection, other autoimmune disease, pregnancy or lactation was left out. It was over 9.5 ml of fresh peripheral blood that supplied the PBMCs. The chain is built from TRBV28 and TRBJ1-4, with 8 positions matching TRBD1. The sequence was obtained from a young woman with Graves' ophthalmopathy. Material for sequencing was blood. This CDR3 is CASRQPTGDEKLFF. The CDR3 DNA reads TGTGCCAGCAGACAACCGACAGGGGATGAAAAACTGTTTTTT.